This is a list of T cell receptor beta chains from one sample in a study of blood T cell repertoires in COVID-19. Assay used: immunoSEQ multiplex PCR; TCRdb lists only in-frame clones, some missing. The profile shows some 38,000 clones, about 80% of them singletons. The sequenced material came from peripheral blood. Every receptor here comes from a man in his sixties or seventies with acute or convalescent COVID-19. Each CDR3 is given with its conserved first and last residue. D genes are given only for firm matches. The size entry is marked missing in some rows and otherwise reads once, few, many or a size class.

.,TRBV6-1,TRBJ1-4,.,CASSEQSALGLFF,TGTGCCAGCAGTGAACAAAGTGCCCTAGGACTGTTTTTT
.,TRBV12-3/TRBV12-4,TRBJ2-7,.,CASSTTVYEQYF,TGTGCCAGCAGCACGACAGTATACGAGCAGTACTTC
.,TRBV18,TRBJ2-3,.,CASSLDSFGTDTQYF,TGTGCCAGCTCACTGGACTCCTTCGGCACAGATACGCAGTATTTT
few,TRBV27,TRBJ2-7,.,CASSSRDNRYEQYF,TGTGCCAGCAGTTCCCGGGACAATCGGTACGAGCAGTACTTC
.,TRBV15,TRBJ1-5,TRBD1,CATSRDHGTGESNQPQHF,TGTGCCACCAGCAGAGATCATGGGACAGGGGAGAGCAATCAGCCCCAGCATTTT
.,TRBV13,TRBJ2-7,TRBD1,CASSLLKDRGRQEQYF,TGTGCCAGCAGCTTGTTAAAGGACAGGGGGCGGCAAGAGCAGTACTTC
few,TRBV3-1/TRBV3-2,TRBJ2-5,.,CASSQLISEETQYF,TGTGCCAGCAGCCAACTGATCTCGGAAGAGACCCAGTACTTC
.,TRBV6-2/TRBV6-3,TRBJ1-1,.,CASSYNREVAAFF,TGTGCCAGCAGTTACAACAGGGAAGTTGCGGCTTTCTTT
.,TRBV6-2/TRBV6-3,TRBJ2-2,.,CASSYRRQTGLFF,TGTGCCAGCAGTTACCGTAGACAGACGGGGCTGTTTTTT
.,TRBV6-4,TRBJ1-2,.,CASSETPGSLIGYTF,TGTGCCAGCAGTGAAACACCCGGGTCCCTAATAGGCTACACCTTC
.,TRBV15,TRBJ1-1,.,CATSGEYTEAFF,TGTGCCACCAGCGGGGAGTACACTGAAGCTTTCTTT
once,TRBV5-6,TRBJ2-1,.,CASSLPGQYNEQFF,TGTGCCAGCAGCTTACCAGGACAGTACAATGAGCAGTTCTTC
few,TRBV19,TRBJ1-5,TRBD1,CATHDRGYSNQPQHF,TGTGCCACCCACGACAGGGGTTATAGCAATCAGCCCCAGCATTTT
.,TRBV21-1,TRBJ2-5,.,CASSKVIEQETQYF,TGTGCCAGCAGCAAAGTAATAGAGCAAGAGACCCAGTACTTC
.,TRBV25-1,TRBJ2-7,.,CASSDHNTGKLYEQYF,TGTGCCAGCAGTGACCACAACACAGGGAAATTGTACGAGCAGTACTTC
.,TRBV6-1,TRBJ1-5,TRBD1,CASSVEGQGVNQPQHF,TGTGCCAGCAGTGTGGAGGGACAGGGGGTTAATCAGCCCCAGCATTTT